This T cell receptor beta chain was found in a study of blood T cells in healthy people across ages. Study-wide results and limits: When one million T cells were used, diversity estimates were thought to be underestimates.

As regards this clonotype: Its antigen is not identified.

The authors ran a second PCR of roughly 6 to 11 cycles using a sample-barcoded 5' primer and a J-beta primer mix. Each CDR3 protein gets one entry after TCRdb re-called the 5' RACE reads with MiXCR. The sample carries about 1,600,000 distinct CDR3 sequences, roughly 45% recorded once. The CDR3 has 14 amino acids. Trimming pared 1 base from V and 2 bases from J, leaving 7 bases between. CDR1 and CDR2 from the germline V gene are SGHRS and YFSETQ. Specimen: blood. The V and J genes are TRBV5-1 and TRBJ1-5; D is unresolved. The sequence came from a woman between 18 and 29 years old in good health. The CDR3: CASSLLPGNQPQHF. The CDR3 DNA sequence: TGCGCCAGCAGCTTGTTACCGGGCAATCAGCCCCAGCATTTT.